Below are 26 T cell receptor beta chains sequenced from a single sample in a study of untreated major depressive disorder. The study, taken as a whole, reports: TRBV05-01 (Vbeta 5.1) usage was higher in CD4+ T cells of depressed patients than controls.

Sequenced by immunoSEQ multiplex PCR; TCRdb stores in-frame clones only, minus some. Here the sample spans about 25,000 clones, roughly nine tenths being singletons. Antigen specificity for these receptors is unknown. Specimen: CD4+ T cells from PBMCs. These receptors were taken from a woman aged 30 to 39 with major depressive disorder.

This clone was detected once. This chain links TRBV27 with TRBJ2-4; 7 bases align to TRBD1. Germline CDR1 is MNHEY and CDR2 is SMNVEV (reference sequence). This CDR3 contains 14 residues. The V segment lost 2 bases and the J segment 7 bases; nucleotides outside the gene matches: 5. The CDR3 loop reads CASSLDRVRNIQYF. CDR3 coding DNA: TGTGCCAGCAGTTTAGACAGGGTTCGGAACATTCAGTACTTC.

The chain employs TRBV11-2 and TRBJ2-3; D is unclear. In germline, CDR1 is SGHAT, CDR2 FQNNGV. Deletions cut 5 bases from V and 4 bases from J, with 16 bases between. The CDR3 covers 15 residues. The CDR3 protein is CASSRTYFRADTQYF. The CDR3 nucleotides are TGTGCCAGCAGCCGAACTTATTTTAGGGCAGATACGCAGTATTTT.

V and J are TRBV7-3 and TRBJ2-1; no firm D call. CDR3 size: 14 residues. The V gene lost 5 bases and the J gene lost 5 bases, with 13 bases spanning the gap. CDR1 and CDR2 (germline): SGHTA, FQGTGA. CDR3 amino acids: CASSPIRGNNEQFF. The CDR3 nucleotides are TGTGCCAGCAGCCCGATCCGCGGTAACAATGAGCAGTTCTTC.

This chain joins TRBV7-2 and TRBJ2-7, with TRBD2 identical over 8 bases. V gave up 4 bases and J gave up 0 bases; unmatched junction bases: 5. This CDR3 comprises 15 residues. Germline CDR1 and CDR2: SGHTA and FQGNSA. The CDR3: CASSSWTSRSYEQYF. CDR3 in DNA: TGTGCCAGCAGCTCGTGGACTAGCCGCTCCTACGAGCAGTACTTC.

This chain connects TRBV6-5 to TRBJ2-2; 7 bases match TRBD1. This CDR3 is built from 15 residues. CDR1 MNHEY and CDR2 SVGAGI come from the germline V gene. The trim removed 3 bases at V and 0 bases at J, leaving 1 base unmatched. CDR3 nucleotide sequence: TGTGCCAGCAGTTATGACAGGGCGAACACCGGGGAGCTGTTTTTT. Protein sequence: CASSYDRANTGELFF.

The chain recombines TRBV6-6 with TRBJ1-5, with D possibly TRBD1 on 5 matching bases. The V end was cut by 0 bases, the J end by 4 bases, with 7 bases between. CDR3 length: 14 residues. CDR1 is MNHNY and CDR2 is SVGAGI in the germline V gene (reference sequence). DNA of the CDR3: TGTGCCAGCAGTTACTCGGGGGGTAATCAGCCCCAGCATTTT. Its protein is CASSYSGGNQPQHF.

The chain's CDR3 is CATGLRGNTEAFF. The CDR3 DNA follows: TGTGCCACCGGTCTCAGAGGGAACACTGAAGCTTTCTTT. This rearrangement joins TRBV6-5 to TRBJ1-1; D uncertain. The germline V gene encodes CDR1 MNHEY and CDR2 SVGAGI. This CDR3 region has 13 residues. Deletions cut 10 bases from V and 1 base from J, with 13 bases between.

This clone appeared a few times. This chain connects TRBV7-2 to TRBJ2-7; D ambiguous. The length of the CDR3 is 14 residues. Germline CDR1 is SGHTA and CDR2 is FQGNSA. V was cut by 5 bases and J by 4 bases, with 15 bases left in between. The CDR3 is CASSPINSPYEQYF. The CDR3 DNA is TGTGCCAGCAGCCCGATTAATAGTCCATACGAGCAGTACTTC.

This chain links TRBV28 with TRBJ2-2; tentatively, D is TRBD1 or TRBD2 (5 bases each). CDR3 length equals 15 residues. Germline-derived CDR1 and CDR2 are MDHEN and SYDVKM. V was trimmed by 2 bases and J by 6 bases, leaving 13 bases between them. Here the CDR3 reads CASSLAGGDSGELFF. The CDR3 DNA reads as TGTGCCAGCAGTTTAGCTGGGGGTGACTCCGGGGAGCTGTTTTTT.

This sequence joins TRBV5-4 and TRBJ2-1, with D perhaps TRBD2 (6 bases). Between the trimmed V and J ends, which lost 1 base and 10 bases, there was a span of 21 bases. Germline assignment: CDR1 SGHNT and CDR2 YYREEE (reference sequence). The CDR3 runs to 16 residues. The CDR3 sequence is CASSLSGSGILVEQFF. As DNA, the CDR3 is TGTGCCAGCAGCTTGTCGGGTAGCGGAATTCTAGTAGAGCAGTTCTTC.

This clone was detected a few times. The V call is TRBV27, the J call TRBJ1-5, with a weak D call TRBD1 (6 bases). Per germline, CDR1 MNHEY and CDR2 SMNVEV (reference sequence). This CDR3 contains 14 residues. V was pared by 5 bases and J by 5 bases, with 13 bases between. The CDR3 is CASSIKTGYQPQHF. The CDR3 region has the DNA TGTGCCAGCAGTATCAAGACAGGCTATCAGCCCCAGCATTTT.

V is TRBV5-1 and J is TRBJ2-7; TRBD1 aligns across 7 bases. V shed 7 bases, J shed 5 bases, and the junction held 15 bases outside the gene matches. Germline lookup yields CDR1 SGHRS and CDR2 YFSETQ. CDR3 length: 15 residues. Written as DNA, the CDR3 is TGCGCCAGCTCCCCCCGGGCAGGGGGTTTCAACGAGCAGTACTTC. This codes for CASSPRAGGFNEQYF.

The V gene is TRBV6-1, the J gene TRBJ2-7; D remains unclear. The V gene's germline CDR1 is MNHNS and CDR2 SASEGT. CDR3 length: 15 residues. Trimming pared 5 bases from V and 0 bases from J, leaving 14 bases between. For the CDR3, the DNA is TGTGCCAGCAGTCAATACAGTGACGACTCCTACGAGCAGTACTTC. As protein: CASSQYSDDSYEQYF.

The rearrangement uses TRBV11-2 and TRBJ1-2; TRBD1 might be the D (5 bases). V was pared by 7 bases and J by 5 bases, with 20 bases between. Germline assignment: CDR1 SGHAT and CDR2 FQNNGV. The CDR3 spans 15 residues. The CDR3 here is CASTPPTASLYGYTF. The CDR3 coding sequence is TGTGCCAGCACCCCACCGACAGCCTCCTTATATGGCTACACCTTC.

The chain has TRBV28 and TRBJ2-1, with D unclear. The germline gives CDR1 MDHEN, CDR2 SYDVKM. V dropped 5 bases and J dropped 5 bases, with 13 bases sitting between them. This CDR3 comprises 14 residues. The CDR3 protein is CASSPPSEHNEQFF. Here the CDR3 DNA reads TGTGCCAGCAGTCCCCCCTCAGAGCACAATGAGCAGTTCTTC.

The V and J genes are TRBV5-1 and TRBJ2-7; 7 bases fit TRBD1. V lost 4 bases and J lost 9; bases outside the gene matches: 16. This CDR3 is 15 amino acids long. Germline V gene sequence: CDR1 SGHRS, CDR2 YFSETQ. The CDR3 nucleotides are TGCGCCAGCAGCGCTGACAGGGCTAACCCCGGCGGGCAGTACTTC. Translating it yields CASSADRANPGGQYF.

This clone was picked up one time. The chain uses TRBV7-8 and TRBJ1-2, with unresolved D. This CDR3 region has 16 residues. The ends were cut back, 3 bases at V and 4 bases at J, with 18 bases in the middle. Per the germline V gene, CDR1 is SGHVS and CDR2 is FQNEAQ. The CDR3 bases are TGTGCCAGCAGCTTGTTCCGTCTGGCGGAGGCCTATGGCTACACCTTC. Amino acid sequence: CASSLFRLAEAYGYTF.

J is TRBJ2-5 and V is TRBV15; a possible D gene is TRBD2 (6 bases). The germline gives CDR1 LNHNV, CDR2 YYDKDF (reference sequence). V was trimmed by 4 bases and J by 10 bases, leaving 16 bases between them. The CDR3 runs 13 residues. CDR3 amino acids: CATSTRSREDQYF. In nucleotides, the CDR3 is TGTGCCACCAGCACCCGTTCCAGGGAGGACCAGTACTTC.

CDR3 coding DNA: TGCAGCGCGAGGGGCCCGAACACCGGGGAGCTGTTTTTT. It translates to CSARGPNTGELFF. The chain recombines TRBV29-1 with TRBJ2-2; D is possibly TRBD1 or TRBD2 (5 bases each). V lost 7 bases and J lost 0, with 9 bases in between. This CDR3 region has 13 residues. Germline V gene sequence: CDR1 SQVTM, CDR2 ANQGSEA.

The chain couples TRBV7-8 to TRBJ2-2; D not certain. V lost 5 bases, J lost 6 bases, and 19 bases lay in between. The germline CDR1 and CDR2 sequences are SGHVS and FQNEAQ. There are 16 residues in the CDR3. The CDR3 DNA reads as TGTGCCAGCAGCCGCACCCGGCGGCTAGACCCCGGGGAGCTGTTTTTT. The encoded protein is CASSRTRRLDPGELFF.

The rearrangement links TRBV6-6 to TRBJ1-2; the D gene is possibly TRBD1 (5 bases). Trimming took 0 bases from V and 7 from J, leaving 12 bases between them. CDR3 size: 14 residues. Germline V CDR1 and CDR2: MNHNY, SVGAGI (reference sequence). In DNA form, the CDR3 reads TGTGCCAGCAGTTACTCGGGGGGGTTGGGTGGCTACACCTTC. Its protein product is CASSYSGGLGGYTF.

This chain connects TRBV28 to TRBJ2-7; perhaps D is TRBD1 or TRBD2 (7 bases each). Trimming left V 6 bases short and J 1 base short, with 13 bases between. This CDR3 region has 14 residues. Per germline, CDR1 MDHEN and CDR2 SYDVKM. For the CDR3, the DNA is TGTGCCAGCAGGCAGGGGGGGCCATCCTACGAGCAGTACTTC. This codes for CASRQGGPSYEQYF.

The V call is TRBV6-1, the J call TRBJ2-2, with a possible D match to TRBD2 (5 bases). Germline values: CDR1 MNHNS, CDR2 SASEGT. The CDR3 is 15 amino acids. V lost 11 bases, J lost 3 bases, and 19 bases lay in between. The CDR3 is CAATRGPVDTGELFF. CDR3 DNA sequence: TGTGCCGCAACCCGGGGTCCGGTCGACACCGGGGAGCTGTTTTTT.

CDR3 sequence reads: CASSPWDRIGSPLHF. In DNA form, the CDR3 reads TGTGCCAGCAGTCCGTGGGACAGGATCGGTTCACCCCTCCACTTT. The chain recombines TRBV27 with TRBJ1-6; 8 nucleotides align to TRBD1. The CDR3 has 15 residues. Trimming at V came to 5 bases and at J to 9 bases, leaving 9 bases not matched to a gene. Germline V gives CDR1 MNHEY, CDR2 SMNVEV (reference sequence).

The chain carries TRBV18 and TRBJ1-2, with 7 bases that match TRBD1. Looked up from germline, CDR1 is KGHSH and CDR2 is LQKENI. This CDR3 is built from 16 residues. V shed 4 bases and J 6 bases; nucleotides not matched to a gene: 14. The CDR3 spells CASSQYAGTEKNGYTF. CDR3 DNA: TGTGCCAGCTCACAATACGCCGGGACAGAAAAAAATGGCTACACCTTC.

The chain couples TRBV10-3 to TRBJ1-5; TRBD1 is a possible D gene (5 bases). This CDR3 has 15 residues. V lost 3 bases and J lost 9, with 18 bases in between. CDR1 is ENHRY, CDR2 SYGVKD, per germline. CDR3 region: CAISDTGTARSPQHF. CDR3 coding DNA: TGTGCCATCAGTGATACCGGGACCGCGCGGTCGCCCCAGCATTTT.